This T cell receptor beta chain was documented in a study of cytomegalovirus exposure and HLA in healthy donors. On the study more broadly: An analysis done earlier identified 100 million to 140 million unique TCR beta sequences from about 179 million T cells.

The CDR3 length is 12 residues. Germline lookup yields CDR1 ENHRY and CDR2 SYGVKD. V shed 5 bases, J shed 8 bases, and the junction held 5 bases outside the gene matches. 13 Jbeta primers and 60 Vbeta primers were used for the PCR. The method was immunoSEQ multiplex PCR; TCRdb's version includes in-frame clones alone and lacks a portion of them. The sample carries about 160,000 clones, 75% to 90% recorded once. This clone was detected only a few times. This sequence originates from a woman aged 18-29 years in good health and CMV-seronegative. Sequencing used PBMCs. The V gene is TRBV10-3, the J gene TRBJ1-1, with 7 bases fitting TRBD1. The CDR3 DNA sequence: TGTGCCATCAGTCAGGGGGTAGAAGAAGCTTTCTTT. Translated: CAISQGVEEAFF.